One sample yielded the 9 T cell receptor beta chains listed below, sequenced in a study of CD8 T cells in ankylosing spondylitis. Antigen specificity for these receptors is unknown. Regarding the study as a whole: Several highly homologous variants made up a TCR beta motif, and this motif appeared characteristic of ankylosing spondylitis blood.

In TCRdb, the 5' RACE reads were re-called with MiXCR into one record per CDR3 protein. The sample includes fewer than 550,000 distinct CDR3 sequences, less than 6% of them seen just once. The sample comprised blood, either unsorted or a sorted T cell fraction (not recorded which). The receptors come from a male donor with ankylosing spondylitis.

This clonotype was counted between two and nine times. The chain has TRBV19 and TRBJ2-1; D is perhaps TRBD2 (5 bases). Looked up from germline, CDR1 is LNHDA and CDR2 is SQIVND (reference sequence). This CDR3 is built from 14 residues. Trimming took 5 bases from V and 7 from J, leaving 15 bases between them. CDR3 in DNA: TGTGCCAGTAGTCAACCTAACGGGGTGAATGAGCAGTTCTTC. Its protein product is CASSQPNGVNEQFF.

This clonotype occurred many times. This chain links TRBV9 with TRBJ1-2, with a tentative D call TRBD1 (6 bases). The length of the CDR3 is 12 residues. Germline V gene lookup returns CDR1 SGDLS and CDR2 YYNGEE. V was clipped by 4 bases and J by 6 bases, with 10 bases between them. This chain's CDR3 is CASSPRTDGYTF. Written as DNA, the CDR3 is TGTGCCAGCAGCCCCAGGACAGATGGCTACACCTTC.

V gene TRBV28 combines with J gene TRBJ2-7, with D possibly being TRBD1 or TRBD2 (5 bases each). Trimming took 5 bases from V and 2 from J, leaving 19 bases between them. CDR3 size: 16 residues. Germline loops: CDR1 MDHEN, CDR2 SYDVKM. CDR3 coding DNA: TGTGCCAGCAGTCAGCCGGGGACGTCGGCCGCCTACGAGCAGTACTTC. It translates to CASSQPGTSAAYEQYF.

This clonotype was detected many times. The CDR3 spells CASSLGQRFYGYTF. CDR3 nucleotides: TGTGCCAGCAGCTTAGGACAGAGATTCTATGGCTACACCTTC. The genes are TRBV7-9 and TRBJ1-2; D is perhaps TRBD1 (5 bases). V lost 1 base and J 4 bases, leaving 10 bases between the germline ends. Per the germline V gene, CDR1 is SEHNR and CDR2 is FQNEAQ (reference sequence). CDR3 length: 14 residues.

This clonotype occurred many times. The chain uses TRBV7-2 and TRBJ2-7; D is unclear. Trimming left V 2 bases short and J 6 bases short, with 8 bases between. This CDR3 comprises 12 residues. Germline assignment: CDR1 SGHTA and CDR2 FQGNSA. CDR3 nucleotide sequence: TGTGCCAGCAGCTTAAGTTGGGTCGAGCAGTACTTC. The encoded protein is CASSLSWVEQYF.

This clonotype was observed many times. This CDR3 reads CSAAYNYEQYF. The CDR3 coding sequence is TGCAGTGCCGCATACAACTACGAGCAGTACTTC. The gene calls are TRBV20-1 and TRBJ2-7; D not certain. The CDR3 loop spans 11 amino acids. Germline values: CDR1 DFQATT, CDR2 SNEGSKA (reference sequence). Trimming shortened V by 6 bases and J by 3 bases, and 9 bases separated the two germline ends.

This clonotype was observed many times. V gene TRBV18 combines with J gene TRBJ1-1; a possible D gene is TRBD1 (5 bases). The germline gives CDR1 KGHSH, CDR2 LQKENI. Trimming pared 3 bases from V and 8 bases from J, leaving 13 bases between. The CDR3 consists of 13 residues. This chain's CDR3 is CASSPPGQLEAFF. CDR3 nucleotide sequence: TGTGCCAGCTCACCCCCAGGGCAACTCGAAGCTTTCTTT.

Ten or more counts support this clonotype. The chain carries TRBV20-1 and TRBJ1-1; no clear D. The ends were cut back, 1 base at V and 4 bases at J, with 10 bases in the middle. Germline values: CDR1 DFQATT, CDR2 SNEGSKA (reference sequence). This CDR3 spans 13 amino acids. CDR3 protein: CSARVEIGTEAFF. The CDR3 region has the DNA TGCAGTGCTAGAGTGGAGATAGGCACTGAAGCTTTCTTT.

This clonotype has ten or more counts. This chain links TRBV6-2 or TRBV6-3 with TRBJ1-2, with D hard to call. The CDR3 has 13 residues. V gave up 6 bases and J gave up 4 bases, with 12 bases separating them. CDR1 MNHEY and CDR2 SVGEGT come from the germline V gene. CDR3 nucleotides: TGTGCCAGCAGACTGCAGGTCGCCTATGGCTACACCTTC. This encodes CASRLQVAYGYTF.